This T cell receptor (beta chain) was sequenced in a study of blood T cells in healthy people across ages. Trimming pared 5 bases from V and 0 bases from J, leaving 5 bases between. The CDR3 is 12 residues long. The germline V gene encodes CDR1 SGHTA and CDR2 FQGNSA. This clonotype was detected ten times or more. Antigen: not known. Alongside a J-beta primer mix, a sample-barcoded 5' primer served in a second PCR lasting about 7 to 11 cycles. TCRdb re-called the 5' RACE reads with MiXCR, one entry per CDR3 protein. In the table there are 650,000 to 1,000,000 distinct CDR3 sequences, 35% to 50% of which are singletons. Study conclusions and caveats: Estimates of total diversity, which came from one million sequenced T cells, were considered to be underestimates. A strong correlation between TCR beta diversity and naive T cell percentage was seen. Unsorted PBMCs blocked a conclusive comparison of naive and antigen-experienced cells.

Sequences were obtained from blood. The rearrangement joins TRBV7-2 to TRBJ2-7; D is unresolved. The sequence was obtained from an elderly man in good health. The CDR3 reads CASSPNSYEQYF. CDR3 coding DNA: TGTGCCAGCAGCCCAAACTCCTACGAGCAGTACTTC.